This TCR beta chain comes out of a study of T cells after yellow fever vaccination. Overall study context: Fractions with few cells were prepared using SMART-Seq v4 Ultra Low Input.

UMIs were added to TCR cDNA along with a universal primer site when it was made by 5'RACE template switching. TCRdb re-analysed the 5' RACE reads in MiXCR, keeping a single row per CDR3 protein. Counted here are approximately 170,000 distinct CDR3 sequences, 8% to 13% occurring once; the ten biggest clones make up 36%. Trimming took 5 bases from V and 4 from J, leaving 14 bases between them. Germline CDR1 SQVTM, CDR2 ANQGSEA. The CDR3 spans 13 residues. This clonotype was found a few times. No antigen is known for it. Study-level points and caveats: Weaker, the secondary response peaked sooner, at day 5 versus 15. Reappearing after the booster were most of the clones from primary vaccination (roughly 96% CD4, 75% to 90% CD8).

This chain connects TRBV29-1 to TRBJ1-2; D is possibly TRBD1 (6 bases). The sequences come from CD8+ T cells sorted from PBMCs, collected 15 days after the yellow fever booster vaccination. This TCR came from a man younger than 35 who received the YFV17D yellow fever vaccine. The CDR3 sequence: CSVQGGTIYGYTF. DNA of the CDR3: TGCAGCGTTCAAGGGGGTACTATCTATGGCTACACCTTC.